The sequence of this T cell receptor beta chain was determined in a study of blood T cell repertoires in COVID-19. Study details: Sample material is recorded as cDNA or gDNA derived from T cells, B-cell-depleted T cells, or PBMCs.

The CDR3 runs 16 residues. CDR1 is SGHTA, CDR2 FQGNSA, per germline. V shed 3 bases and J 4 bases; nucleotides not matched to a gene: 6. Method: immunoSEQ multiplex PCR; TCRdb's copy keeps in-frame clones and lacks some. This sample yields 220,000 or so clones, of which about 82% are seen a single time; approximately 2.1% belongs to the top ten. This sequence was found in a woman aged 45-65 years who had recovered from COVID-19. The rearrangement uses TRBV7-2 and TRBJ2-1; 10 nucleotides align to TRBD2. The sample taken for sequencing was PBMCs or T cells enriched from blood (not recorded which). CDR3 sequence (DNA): TGTGCCAGCAGCTTGATGACTAGCGGGTTGTACAATGAGCAGTTCTTC. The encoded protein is CASSLMTSGLYNEQFF.